The subject of this entry is one TCR beta chain. It has no known antigen specificity. No per-base quality is available; no much larger clone lies one base away. This sample is part of a study of control samples from healthy donors and cancer patients (TCRdb year 2020). Receptor libraries were prepared by the immunoSEQ multiplex PCR assay. TCRdb's version of the immuneACCESS table is confined to in-frame rearrangements and falls short of the full clone set. An unresolved V gene accounts for under half of the shortfall where checked; the remainder is of unknown origin. This sample lists some 130,000 clones; around nine tenths were detected once. The ten largest make up 2% to 2.5% of the sample. The CDR3 covers 17 residues, taking in both the cysteine and the phenylalanine. Here the CDR3 DNA is all that survives: 51 bases in frame from base 1.

The receptor comes from a man aged 18 to 30 in good health. The sample was blood. The chain links TRBV1 with TRBJ1-3. TRBV1 is a pseudogene locus. CDR3 sequence: CTSSQVFRNPSGNTIYF. The DNA sequence reads TGCACCAGCAGCCAAGTTTTCCGAAACCCCTCTGGAAACACCATATATTTT.